This T cell receptor beta chain was sequenced in a study of regulatory T cells in long-lasting Graves disease (dated by TCRdb to the early 2020s). In the study overall: Patients with newly diagnosed Graves' disease had been on antithyroid drugs for under 3 months. Patients with persistent Graves' disease were compared with patients with newly diagnosed Graves' disease using TCR sequencing and RNA sequencing of peripheral blood. The study was conducted in China and was registered as a clinical trial. A total of roughly 35 samples underwent TCR sequencing: around 13 from persistent and approximately 20 from newly diagnosed Graves' disease patients. Here is what the overall study found, with its caveats: As a limitation, the authors acknowledged that the small sample size may reduce accuracy. Preferential use of TRBV28, TRBJ1-2 and TRBJ2-5 was observed in persistent disease, whereas TRBV20-1 and TRBJ2-1 were favored in newly diagnosed disease. Patients with persistent disease shared more public clonotypes (roughly 2,900) than newly diagnosed patients did (about 970). Persistent Graves' disease patients showed lower TCR Shannon entropy and fewer highly expanded clones than newly diagnosed patients, suggesting clonal expansion. Because the primary lesion, thyroid tissue, could not be accessed, the study looked at peripheral blood alone. Sequencing and analysis were limited to the TCR beta chain.

In regard to this clonotype: Its antigen is still unknown. A read error may be the cause here, since a much bigger clone is one base away.

CDR1 and CDR2, per the germline V gene (reference sequence), are SGHKS and YYEKEE. From the cysteine through the phenylalanine, the CDR3 covers 14 amino acids. Only the CDR3 region is kept as DNA, spanning 42 bases read in frame from base 1. V has 5 bases trimmed and J has 6 bases trimmed; junction bases matching no gene number 6. The receptor library was made with multiplex PCR. This sample was sequenced with an Illumina HiSeq 4000. To build TCR beta libraries, CDR3 regions were amplified by Arm-PCR using iRepertoire HTBI primers. PCR products were gel purified before sequencing. The original methods were these. Across samples, some 62 TRBV and 13 to 15 TRBJ segments were identified and used for gene usage analysis of CDR3 amino acid clonotypes. COPE and FqMerger were used to merge filtered high-quality paired reads into contigs. BLAST was used to align contigs to IMGT TRBV, TRBD and TRBJ reference genes, and CDR3 was defined according to IMGT. Clonotypes above 0.1% frequency were classified as highly expanded clones. Shannon entropy served as the measure of repertoire diversity, while the Gini coefficient captured V-J evenness. A clonotype was considered public if more than one individual shared it. TCRdb handled the public reads itself, with Q25 trimming in fastp and clone calling in MiXCR, and kept productive beta chains. Every entry covers one CDR3 protein and lists the most common genes and DNA from its rows. What appears here as the V and J calls and clone size reflects TCRdb's work, not the paper's. This sample is represented by 300,000 to 400,000 distinct CDR3 sequences; 15% of them were singletons. The ten largest account for 22% of the sample.

The intended sense of this specimen's time point label: newly diagnosed GD, antithyroid drugs for less than 3 months. For both TCR sequencing and RNA sequencing, RNA was extracted from PBMCs in TRIzol. The diagnosis of Graves' disease was made according to American Thyroid Association guidelines. The patients came from an endocrinology department in Xi'an, China. Each patient gave about 10 milliliters of peripheral blood, collected in an EDTA anticoagulant tube. Ficoll Paque Plus density gradient separation was used to isolate PBMCs, and no additional T cell sorting was done. An Agilent 2100 Bioanalyzer and agarose gel were used to assess RNA quality, and a NanoDrop 2000 was used to measure RNA concentration.

The sequence came from a female donor with Graves disease. Specimen: peripheral blood mononuclear cells (PBMCs), collected at new diagnosis, from a patient treated with antithyroid drugs. The sequence joins TRBV5-5 to TRBJ1-1, with TRBD1 matching 11 junction bases. The bases are TGTGCCAGCAGAGATCCGGGACAGGGGGCTGAAGCTTTCTTT. This encodes CASRDPGQGAEAFF. With the rest looked up from the reference TRBV5-5 and TRBJ1-1 genes rather than sequenced, the full variable domain is DAGVTQSPTHLIKTRGQQVTLRCSPISGHKSVSWYQQVLGQGPQFIFQYYEKEERGRGNFPDRFSARQFPNYSSELNVNALLLGDSALYLCASRDPGQGAEAFFGQGTRLTVV.